These 22 T cell receptor beta chains share one sample of origin, sequenced in a study of T cell responses to AZD1222 COVID-19 vaccine. Generated by immunoSEQ multiplex PCR, the TCRdb table keeps only in-frame clones and is missing some. The sample shows some 150,000 clones, more than 75% of them seen only once. The material was peripheral blood, obtained on day 0 of AZD1222 vaccination. These receptors all stem from an adult in good health.

This clone was observed once. CDR3 DNA sequence: TGTGCCAGCAGTGCCGTTGGGGGGGCTCGGGCCACTGAAGCTTTCTTT. It specifies CASSAVGGARATEAFF. This rearrangement joins TRBV5-6 to TRBJ1-1; maybe TRBD1 (6 bases). Germline V gene data show CDR1 as SGHDT and CDR2 as YYEEEE. This CDR3 has 16 residues. Trimming pared 5 bases from V and 4 bases from J, leaving 21 bases between. The full variable domain, completed using reference TRBV5-6 and TRBJ1-1, is DAGVTQSPTHLIKTRGQQVTLRCSPKSGHDTVSWYQQALGQGPQFIFQYYEEEERQRGNFPDRFSGHQFPNYSSELNVNALLLGDSALYLCASSAVGGARATEAFFGQGTRLTVV.

The chain is built from TRBV30 and TRBJ2-1; either TRBD1 or TRBD2 may supply D (5 bases each). Trimming left V 5 bases short and J 7 bases short, with 18 bases between. CDR3 length equals 14 residues. Per the germline V gene, CDR1 is GTSNPN and CDR2 is SVGIG (reference sequence). The CDR3 is CAWRDRWGKNEQFF. The CDR3 DNA reads as TGTGCCTGGCGGGACCGTTGGGGAAAGAATGAGCAGTTCTTC.

This chain connects TRBV5-6 to TRBJ2-7, with D hard to call. Germline V CDR1 and CDR2: SGHDT, YYEEEE. Trimming removed 0 bases at V and 0 bases at J, with 16 bases between. The CDR3 runs 17 residues. The CDR3 region is CASSLEVVPASSYEQYF. The DNA for the CDR3 is TGTGCCAGCAGCTTGGAGGTCGTCCCCGCGAGCTCCTACGAGCAGTACTTC.

J is TRBJ1-4 and V is TRBV7-9; D is undetermined. The CDR3 spans 14 residues. V lost 3 bases, J lost 0 bases, and 5 bases lay in between. CDR1 and CDR2 (germline): SEHNR, FQNEAQ (reference sequence). The CDR3 DNA sequence: TGTGCCAGCAGCTTCCAGGCAACTAATGAAAAACTGTTTTTT. Its translation is CASSFQATNEKLFF.

The V call is TRBV14, the J call TRBJ2-1, with 7 positions matching TRBD2. Trimming removed 0 bases from V and 8 bases from J; junction bases left unmatched: 13. The CDR3 has 17 residues. Germline-derived CDR1 and CDR2 are SGHDN and FVKESK. CDR3 sequence (DNA): TGTGCCAGCAGCCAAGATTACGCGACTAGCACATTCCATGAGCAGTTCTTC. Amino acid sequence: CASSQDYATSTFHEQFF.

Turning to this clone: This specimen includes other DNA sequences encoding the same CDR3. V usage is TRBV7-3 and J usage is TRBJ1-1, with 9 bases lining up with TRBD1. Losses at the gene ends were 6 bases for V and 4 bases for J; bases not matched to a gene: 3. CDR1 and CDR2 from the germline V gene are SGHTA and FQGTGA. The CDR3 is 13 residues long. The CDR3 nucleotides read TGTGCCAGCAGTCTGACAGGGGGCACTGAAGCTTTCTTT. It is translated as CASSLTGGTEAFF.

V gene TRBV5-1 combines with J gene TRBJ1-6, with TRBD1 identical over 8 bases. The CDR3 runs to 15 residues. Germline CDR1 SGHRS, CDR2 YFSETQ. Germline trimming cut 0 bases from V and 6 bases from J; bases unmatched to any gene: 2. CDR3 residues: CASSLEQGGNSPLHF. The CDR3 bases are TGCGCCAGCAGCTTGGAACAGGGGGGTAATTCACCCCTCCACTTT.

This clone was observed a few times. V and J are TRBV3-1 (or the pseudogene TRBV3-2) and TRBJ1-2; a possible D gene is TRBD1 (6 bases). Germline CDR1 and CDR2: LGHDT and YNNKEL (reference sequence). Trimming pared 1 base from V and 6 bases from J, leaving 24 bases between. The CDR3 covers 18 residues. The CDR3 region is CASSQVTQRGTGINGYTF. DNA for the CDR3: TGTGCCAGCAGCCAAGTAACTCAAAGGGGAACAGGGATAAATGGCTACACCTTC.

V and J are TRBV19 and TRBJ2-7, with 10 bases aligning to TRBD2. Unmatched junction bases numbered 14, after V lost 5 bases and J lost 1 base. The germline V gene has CDR1 LNHDA and CDR2 SQIVND (reference sequence). This CDR3 has 18 residues. In DNA, the CDR3 is TGTGCCAGTAGTCCCAGTTTGTTAGCGGGAGGAGCGTCCTACGAGCAGTACTTC. Its protein product is CASSPSLLAGGASYEQYF. Looking up the rest from reference TRBV19 and TRBJ2-7 gives the full variable domain: DGGITQSPKYLFRKEGQNVTLSCEQNLNHDAMYWYRQDPGQGLRLIYYSQIVNDFQKGDIAEGYSVSREKKESFPLTVTSAQKNPTAFYLCASSPSLLAGGASYEQYFGPGTRLTVT.

This chain uses TRBV6-5 with TRBJ1-1; 8 bases map to TRBD1. This CDR3 region has 15 residues. Per germline, CDR1 MNHEY and CDR2 SVGAGI. Trimming removed 7 bases from V and 8 bases from J; junction bases left unmatched: 15. The CDR3 coding sequence is TGTGCCAGCAAGAAACAGACAGGGGTGACTTCAGAAGCTTTCTTT. Its protein product is CASKKQTGVTSEAFF.

The chain links TRBV6-4 to TRBJ2-3; a weak D match, TRBD2 (5 bases). V was shortened by 5 bases and J by 4 bases, with 13 bases between the two germline ends. The CDR3 spans 14 residues. Looked up from germline, CDR1 is MRHNA and CDR2 is SNTAGT. In DNA, the CDR3 is TGTGCCAGCAGTCCCTTGGGGAGCGCAGATACGCAGTATTTT. The encoded protein is CASSPLGSADTQYF.

The chain uses TRBV5-1 and TRBJ2-7; D remains unclear. The V gene lost 3 bases and the J gene lost 4 bases, with 8 bases spanning the gap. The germline gives CDR1 SGHRS, CDR2 YFSETQ. This CDR3 is built from 12 residues. The DNA for the CDR3 is TGCGCCAGCAGCTCGGACGGATACGAGCAGTACTTC. Encoded protein: CASSSDGYEQYF.

The rearrangement joins TRBV7-9 to TRBJ2-7; no clear D. V was shortened by 5 bases and J by 3 bases, with 8 bases between the two germline ends. Germline values: CDR1 SEHNR, CDR2 FQNEAQ (reference sequence). The CDR3 contains 12 residues. CDR3 in amino acids: CASSASLYEQYF. The CDR3 DNA reads as TGTGCCAGCAGCGCCTCTCTCTACGAGCAGTACTTC.

The rearrangement links TRBV28 to TRBJ2-1; maybe TRBD2 (5 bases). Germline V gene lookup returns CDR1 MDHEN and CDR2 SYDVKM. Trimming took 4 bases from V and 15 from J, leaving 19 bases between them. The CDR3 is made up of 13 amino acids. CDR3 residues: CASSSGAGISLFF. Written as DNA, the CDR3 is TGTGCCAGCAGTTCGGGTGCCGGGATTAGCCTGTTCTTC.

The chain has TRBV7-9 and TRBJ1-1, with D perhaps matching TRBD1 (5 bases). CDR1 SEHNR and CDR2 FQNEAQ come from the germline V gene (reference sequence). The CDR3 covers 14 residues. The ends were cut back, 1 base at V and 2 bases at J, with 8 bases in the middle. CDR3 DNA: TGTGCCAGCAGCTTAGGGACACTCAACACTGAAGCTTTCTTT. This codes for CASSLGTLNTEAFF.

The chain links TRBV18 to TRBJ2-1, with TRBD1 as a possible D gene (6 bases). V was shortened by 2 bases and J by 4 bases, with 9 bases between the two germline ends. CDR3 length equals 14 residues. CDR1 and CDR2 (germline): KGHSH, LQKENI. In nucleotides, the CDR3 is TGTGCCAGCTCACCAACGGACAGTTACAATGAGCAGTTCTTC. As protein: CASSPTDSYNEQFF.

This sequence joins TRBV7-9 and TRBJ1-4; no definite D call. The CDR3 covers 13 residues. The germline CDR1 and CDR2 sequences are SEHNR and FQNEAQ (reference sequence). Trimming took off 5 bases at V and 7 bases at J, with 11 bases between the two ends. For the CDR3, the DNA is TGTGCCAGCAGCCCGGAGGAGGGTGAAAAACTGTTTTTT. It specifies CASSPEEGEKLFF.

The V and J genes are TRBV25-1 and TRBJ1-3, with D perhaps TRBD1 (5 bases). The CDR3 totals 16 residues. Germline CDR1 reads MGHDK; CDR2 reads SYGVNS. Trimming shortened V by 3 bases and J by 8 bases, and 20 bases separated the two germline ends. CDR3 amino acids: CASSDPPKGFLDTIYF. CDR3 sequence (DNA): TGTGCCAGCAGTGACCCTCCTAAGGGGTTTCTAGACACCATATATTTT.

The chain has TRBV12-3 or TRBV12-4 and TRBJ2-3; 7 bases fit TRBD1. V lost 6 bases and J lost 5; bases outside the gene matches: 5. This CDR3 region has 13 residues. As DNA, the CDR3 is TGTGCCAGCAGACAGGGACAGCAAGATACGCAGTATTTT. This sequence encodes CASRQGQQDTQYF.

This clone occurred once. The genes are TRBV9 and TRBJ2-5; D gene ambiguous. Trimming stripped 4 bases from V and 2 bases from J, with 15 bases between. The CDR3 length is 15 residues. The germline gives CDR1 SGDLS, CDR2 YYNGEE. The CDR3 sequence: CASSFGRNRQETQYF. The CDR3, as DNA: TGTGCCAGCAGCTTCGGACGGAACAGACAAGAGACCCAGTACTTC.

The CDR3, as DNA: TGTGCCAGCAGCGTCAGCGCCCGGGGATCTGAAGCTTTCTTT. Protein: CASSVSARGSEAFF. This chain joins TRBV9 and TRBJ1-1, with D uncertain. CDR3 length: 14 residues. V lost 2 bases to trimming and J lost 6 bases, with 14 bases between them. Germline CDR1 is SGDLS and CDR2 is YYNGEE.

This chain uses TRBV29-1 with TRBJ1-1; D not certain. V lost 5 bases and J 1 base, leaving 11 bases between the germline ends. From germline, CDR1 is SQVTM and CDR2 ANQGSEA. The CDR3 runs to 13 residues. CDR3 sequence (DNA): TGCAGCGTTCACGAGACTGCGAACACTGAAGCTTTCTTT. Residues: CSVHETANTEAFF.